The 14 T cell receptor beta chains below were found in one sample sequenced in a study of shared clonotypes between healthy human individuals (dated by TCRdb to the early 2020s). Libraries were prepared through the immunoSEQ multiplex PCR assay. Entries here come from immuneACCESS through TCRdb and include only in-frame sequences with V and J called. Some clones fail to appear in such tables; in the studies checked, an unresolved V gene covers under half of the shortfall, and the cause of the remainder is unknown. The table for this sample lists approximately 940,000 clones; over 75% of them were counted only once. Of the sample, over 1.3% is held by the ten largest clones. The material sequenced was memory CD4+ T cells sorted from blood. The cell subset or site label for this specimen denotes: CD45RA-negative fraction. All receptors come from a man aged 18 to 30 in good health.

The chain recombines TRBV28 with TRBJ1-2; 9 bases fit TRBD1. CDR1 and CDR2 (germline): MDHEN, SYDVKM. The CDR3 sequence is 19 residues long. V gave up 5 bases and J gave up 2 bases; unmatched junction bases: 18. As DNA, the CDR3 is TGTGCCAGCAGTACGCCTTCTCCCGGGACAGGGTATCGGAACTATGGCTACACCTTC. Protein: CASSTPSPGTGYRNYGYTF.

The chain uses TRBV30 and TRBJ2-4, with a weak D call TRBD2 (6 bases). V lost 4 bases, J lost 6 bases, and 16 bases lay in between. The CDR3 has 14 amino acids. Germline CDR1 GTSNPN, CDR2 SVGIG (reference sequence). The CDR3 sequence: CAWTGGNGGNIQYF. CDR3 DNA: TGTGCCTGGACTGGGGGGAATGGTGGAAACATTCAGTACTTC.

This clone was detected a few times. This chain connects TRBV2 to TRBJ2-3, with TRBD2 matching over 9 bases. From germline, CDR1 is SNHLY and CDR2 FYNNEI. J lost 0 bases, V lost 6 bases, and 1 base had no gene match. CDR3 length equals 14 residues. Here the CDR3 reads CASSLAGSTDTQYF. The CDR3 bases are TGTGCCAGCAGCCTAGCGGGGAGCACAGATACGCAGTATTTT.

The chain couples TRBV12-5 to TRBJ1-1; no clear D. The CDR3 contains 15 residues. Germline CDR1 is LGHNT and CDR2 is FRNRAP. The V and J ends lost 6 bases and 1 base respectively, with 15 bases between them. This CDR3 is CASGQVTAGNTEAFF. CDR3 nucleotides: TGTGCTAGTGGCCAAGTAACGGCAGGGAACACTGAAGCTTTCTTT.

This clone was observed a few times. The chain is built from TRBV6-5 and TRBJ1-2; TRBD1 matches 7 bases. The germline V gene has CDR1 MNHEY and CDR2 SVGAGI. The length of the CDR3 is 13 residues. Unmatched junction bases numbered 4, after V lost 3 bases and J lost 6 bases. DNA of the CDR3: TGTGCCAGCAGTTATGGACAGGTCGATGGCTACACCTTC. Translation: CASSYGQVDGYTF.

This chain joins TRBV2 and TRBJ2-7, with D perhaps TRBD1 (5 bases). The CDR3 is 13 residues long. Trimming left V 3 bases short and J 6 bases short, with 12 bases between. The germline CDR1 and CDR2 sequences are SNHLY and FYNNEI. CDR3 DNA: TGTGCCAGCAGTGACGACAGACCTTCCGAGCAGTACTTC. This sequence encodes CASSDDRPSEQYF.

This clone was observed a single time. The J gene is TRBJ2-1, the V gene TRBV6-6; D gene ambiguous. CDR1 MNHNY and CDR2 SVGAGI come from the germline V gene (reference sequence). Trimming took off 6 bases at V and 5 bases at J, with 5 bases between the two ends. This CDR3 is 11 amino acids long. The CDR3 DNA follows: TGTGCCAGCAGCGACAACAATGAGCAGTTCTTC. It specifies CASSDNNEQFF.

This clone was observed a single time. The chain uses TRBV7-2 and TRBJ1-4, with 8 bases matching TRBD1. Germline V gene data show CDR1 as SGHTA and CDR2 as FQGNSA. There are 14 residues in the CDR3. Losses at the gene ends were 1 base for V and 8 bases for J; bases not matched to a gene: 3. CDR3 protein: CASSLDAGGEKLFF. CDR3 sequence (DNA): TGTGCCAGCAGCTTAGACGCAGGGGGCGAAAAACTGTTTTTT.

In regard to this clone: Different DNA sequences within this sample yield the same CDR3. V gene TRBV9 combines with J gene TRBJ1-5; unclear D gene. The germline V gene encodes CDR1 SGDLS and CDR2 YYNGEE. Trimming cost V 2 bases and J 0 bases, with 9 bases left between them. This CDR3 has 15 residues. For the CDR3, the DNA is TGTGCCAGCAGCGTTGGCGGTAATAGCAATCAGCCCCAGCATTTT. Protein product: CASSVGGNSNQPQHF. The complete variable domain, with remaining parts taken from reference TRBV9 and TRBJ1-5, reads DSGVTQTPKHLITATGQRVTLRCSPRSGDLSVYWYQQSLDQGLQFLIQYYNGEERAKGNILERFSAQQFPDLHSELNLSSLELGDSALYFCASSVGGNSNQPQHFGDGTRLSIL.

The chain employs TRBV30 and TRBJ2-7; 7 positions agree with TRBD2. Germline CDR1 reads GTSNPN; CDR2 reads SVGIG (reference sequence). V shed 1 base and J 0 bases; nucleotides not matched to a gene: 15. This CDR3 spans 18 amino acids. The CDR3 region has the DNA TGTGCCTGGAGTGGGGGGGGTACGGTACCTATCGGCTCCTACGAGCAGTACTTC. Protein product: CAWSGGGTVPIGSYEQYF.

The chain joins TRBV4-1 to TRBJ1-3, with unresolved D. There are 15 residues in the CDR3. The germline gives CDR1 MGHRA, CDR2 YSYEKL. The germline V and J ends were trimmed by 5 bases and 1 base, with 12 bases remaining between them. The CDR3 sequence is CASSETFRSGNTIYF. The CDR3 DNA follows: TGCGCCAGCAGCGAGACCTTTAGATCTGGAAACACCATATATTTT.

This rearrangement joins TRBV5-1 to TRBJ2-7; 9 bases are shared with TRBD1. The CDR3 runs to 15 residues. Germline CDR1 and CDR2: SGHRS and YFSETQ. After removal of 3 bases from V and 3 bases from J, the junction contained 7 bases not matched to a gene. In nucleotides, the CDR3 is TGCGCCAGCAGCTCCGGGGACAGGGAGGGCTACGAGCAGTACTTC. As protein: CASSSGDREGYEQYF. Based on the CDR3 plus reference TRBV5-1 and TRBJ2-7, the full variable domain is KAGVTQTPRYLIKTRGQQVTLSCSPISGHRSVSWYQQTPGQGLQFLFEYFSETQRNKGNFPGRFSGRQFSNSRSEMNVSTLELGDSALYLCASSSGDREGYEQYFGPGTRLTVT.

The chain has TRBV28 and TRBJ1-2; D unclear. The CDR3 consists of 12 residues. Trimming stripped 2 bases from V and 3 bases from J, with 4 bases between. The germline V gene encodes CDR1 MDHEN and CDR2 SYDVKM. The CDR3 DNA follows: TGTGCCAGCAGTTTACGAGACTATGGCTACACCTTC. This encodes CASSLRDYGYTF.

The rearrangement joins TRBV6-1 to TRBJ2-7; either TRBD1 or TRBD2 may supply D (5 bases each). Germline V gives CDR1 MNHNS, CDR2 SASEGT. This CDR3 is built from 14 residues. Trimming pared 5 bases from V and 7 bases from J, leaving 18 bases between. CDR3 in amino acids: CASSPGTQRREQYF. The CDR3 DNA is TGTGCCAGCAGTCCCGGGACGCAACGTCGGGAGCAGTACTTC.